This T cell receptor (beta chain) appears in the sequencing data of a study of T cell responses to AZD1222 COVID-19 vaccine. About this clone itself: Its specificity is not known.

The CDR3 has 11 residues. Germline lookup yields CDR1 SQVTM and CDR2 ANQGSEA. V dropped 4 bases and J dropped 6; count of bases not matched to a gene: 0. Broader study findings: At 160-218 and 743-854, vaccine-associated CD4 TCRs were dominant, and they spanned spike.

Clones were sequenced by immunoSEQ multiplex PCR, and TCRdb holds only the in-frame ones, with some missing. The table includes more than 60,000 clones, more than 85% detected once. The chain uses TRBV29-1 and TRBJ1-1, with 9 bases matching TRBD1. The TCR sequence derives from an adult in good health. Material: peripheral blood, obtained on day 0 of AZD1222 vaccination. The CDR3 DNA sequence: TGCAGCGTTGGACAGGGGGCTGAAGCTTTCTTT. Protein product: CSVGQGAEAFF.